This TCR beta chain was captured by sequencing in a study of shared clonotypes between healthy human individuals. Study results and caveats: In this cohort, only blood was sampled, and tissue repertoires likely differ. Sorted-subset samples were not fully sequenced, rarefaction indicated.

TCRdb's copy holds only in-frame clones and misses some; the assay was immunoSEQ multiplex PCR. This table has about 2.1 million clones, 85% to 95% appearing once. Concerning this clone: Its cognate antigen is unknown. Other nucleotide sequences from this sample produce the same CDR3.

Positively selected for CCR7, the CD45RO-negative cells used as naive CD8 cells excluded terminally differentiated effector memory CD45RA+ cells. This receptor was identified in a man aged 18 to 29 in good health. Some clones in this sample may be carry-over from other donors' samples. The sequenced sample was naive CD8+ T cells from PBMCs.

CDR3 DNA sequence: TGTGCCAGCAGCGCACAGGGTGGTAATGAAAAACTGTTTTTT. Amino acids: CASSAQGGNEKLFF. The chain recombines TRBV9 with TRBJ1-4; a possible D gene is TRBD1 (6 bases). The CDR3 has 14 amino acids. V dropped 3 bases and J dropped 4 bases, with 10 bases sitting between them. CDR1 and CDR2 from the germline V gene are SGDLS and YYNGEE.